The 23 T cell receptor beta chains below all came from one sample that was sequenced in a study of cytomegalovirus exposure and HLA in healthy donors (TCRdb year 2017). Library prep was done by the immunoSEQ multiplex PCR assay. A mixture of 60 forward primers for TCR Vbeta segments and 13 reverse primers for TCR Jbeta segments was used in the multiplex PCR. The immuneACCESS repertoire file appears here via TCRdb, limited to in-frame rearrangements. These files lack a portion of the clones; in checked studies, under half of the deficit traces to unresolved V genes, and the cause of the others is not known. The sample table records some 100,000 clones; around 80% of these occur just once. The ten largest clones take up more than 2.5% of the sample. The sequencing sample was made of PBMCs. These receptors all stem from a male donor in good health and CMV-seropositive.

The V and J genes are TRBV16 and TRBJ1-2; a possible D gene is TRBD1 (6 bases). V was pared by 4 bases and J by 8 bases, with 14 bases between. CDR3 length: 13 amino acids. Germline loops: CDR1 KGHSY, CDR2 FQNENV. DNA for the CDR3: TGTGCCAGCAGCCTCCAGGGGTTCGGCGGCTACACCTTC. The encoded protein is CASSLQGFGGYTF.

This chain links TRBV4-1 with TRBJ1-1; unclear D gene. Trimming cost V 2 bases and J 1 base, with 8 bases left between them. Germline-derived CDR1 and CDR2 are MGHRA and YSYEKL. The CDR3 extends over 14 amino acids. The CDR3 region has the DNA TGCGCCAGCAGCCAACCGACACGGAACACTGAAGCTTTCTTT. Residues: CASSQPTRNTEAFF.

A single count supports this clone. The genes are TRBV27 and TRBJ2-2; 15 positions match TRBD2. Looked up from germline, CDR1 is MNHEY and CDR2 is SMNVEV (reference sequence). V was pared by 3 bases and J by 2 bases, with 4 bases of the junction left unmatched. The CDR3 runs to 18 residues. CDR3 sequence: CASSLAGLAGGNTGELFF. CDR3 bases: TGTGCCAGCAGTTTGGCGGGACTAGCGGGGGGAAACACCGGGGAGCTGTTTTTT.

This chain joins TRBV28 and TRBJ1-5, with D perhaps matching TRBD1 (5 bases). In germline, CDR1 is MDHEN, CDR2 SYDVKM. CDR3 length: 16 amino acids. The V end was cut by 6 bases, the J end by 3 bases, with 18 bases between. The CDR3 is CASRVTGRGDNQPQHF. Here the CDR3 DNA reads TGTGCCAGCAGGGTCACCGGGAGGGGAGACAATCAGCCCCAGCATTTT.

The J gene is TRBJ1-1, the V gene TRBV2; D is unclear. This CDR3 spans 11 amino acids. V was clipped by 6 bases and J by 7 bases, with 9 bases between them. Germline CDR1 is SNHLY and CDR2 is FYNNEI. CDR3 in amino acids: CASRNEIEAFF. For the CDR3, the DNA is TGTGCCAGCAGAAACGAGATTGAAGCTTTCTTT. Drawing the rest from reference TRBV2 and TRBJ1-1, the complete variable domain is EPEVTQTPSHQVTQMGQEVILRCVPISNHLYFYWYRQILGQKVEFLVSFYNNEISEKSEIFDDQFSVERPDGSNFTLKIRSTKLEDSAMYFCASRNEIEAFFGQGTRLTVV.

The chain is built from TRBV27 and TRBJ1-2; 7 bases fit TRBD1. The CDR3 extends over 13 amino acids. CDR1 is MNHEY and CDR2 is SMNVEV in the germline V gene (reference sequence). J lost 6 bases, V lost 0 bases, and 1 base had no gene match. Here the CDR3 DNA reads TGTGCCAGCAGTTTATCGGGACAGAATGGCTACACCTTC. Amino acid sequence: CASSLSGQNGYTF.

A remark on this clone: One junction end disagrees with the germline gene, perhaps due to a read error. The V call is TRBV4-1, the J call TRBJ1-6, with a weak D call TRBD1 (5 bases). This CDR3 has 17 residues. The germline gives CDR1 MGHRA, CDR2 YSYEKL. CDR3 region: CASTQYPRLAGDSPLHF. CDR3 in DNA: TGCGCCAGCACCCAATATCCACGGCTGGCGGGGGATTCACCCCTCCACTTT.

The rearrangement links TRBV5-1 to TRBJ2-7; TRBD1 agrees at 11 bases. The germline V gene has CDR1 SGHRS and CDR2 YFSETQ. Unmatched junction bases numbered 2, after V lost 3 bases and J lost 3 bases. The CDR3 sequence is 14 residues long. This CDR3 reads CASSSGTGGYEQYF. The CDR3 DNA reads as TGCGCCAGCAGCTCAGGGACAGGGGGCTACGAGCAGTACTTC.

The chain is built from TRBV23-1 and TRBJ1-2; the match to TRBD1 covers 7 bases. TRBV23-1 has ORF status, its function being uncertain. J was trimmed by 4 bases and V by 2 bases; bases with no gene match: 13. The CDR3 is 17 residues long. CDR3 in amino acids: CASSQTSRQGRTYGYTF. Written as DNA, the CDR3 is TGCGCCAGCAGTCAAACGTCTCGACAGGGTAGGACCTATGGCTACACCTTC.

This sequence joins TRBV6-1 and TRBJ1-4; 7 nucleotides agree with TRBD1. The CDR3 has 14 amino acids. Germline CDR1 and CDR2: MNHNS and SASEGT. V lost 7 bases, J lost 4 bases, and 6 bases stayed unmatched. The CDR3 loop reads CASMRDRVNEKLFF. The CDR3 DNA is TGTGCCAGCATGAGGGACAGAGTTAATGAAAAACTGTTTTTT.

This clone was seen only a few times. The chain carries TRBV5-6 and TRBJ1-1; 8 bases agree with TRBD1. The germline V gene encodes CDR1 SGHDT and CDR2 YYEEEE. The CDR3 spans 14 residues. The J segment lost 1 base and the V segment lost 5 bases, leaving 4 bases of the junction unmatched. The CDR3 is CASSRDRGNTEAFF. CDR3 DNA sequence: TGTGCCAGCAGTCGTGACAGGGGGAACACTGAAGCTTTCTTT.

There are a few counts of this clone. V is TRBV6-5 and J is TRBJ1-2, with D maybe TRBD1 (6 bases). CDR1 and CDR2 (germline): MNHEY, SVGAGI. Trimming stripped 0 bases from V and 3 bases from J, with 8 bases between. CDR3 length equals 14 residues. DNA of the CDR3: TGTGCCAGCAGTTACTCGGCAGGGGACTATGGCTACACCTTC. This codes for CASSYSAGDYGYTF.

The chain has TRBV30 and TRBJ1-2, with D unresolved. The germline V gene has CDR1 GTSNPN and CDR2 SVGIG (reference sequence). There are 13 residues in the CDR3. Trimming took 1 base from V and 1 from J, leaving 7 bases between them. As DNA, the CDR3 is TGTGCCTGGAGTGGGGAGGATAACTATGGCTACACCTTC. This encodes CAWSGEDNYGYTF.

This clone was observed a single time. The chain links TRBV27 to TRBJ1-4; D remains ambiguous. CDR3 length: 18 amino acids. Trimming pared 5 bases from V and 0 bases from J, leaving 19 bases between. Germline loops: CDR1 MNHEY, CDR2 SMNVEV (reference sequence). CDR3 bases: TGTGCCAGCAGTCCTCAGGAATCAGGCCCTGCAACTAATGAAAAACTGTTTTTT. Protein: CASSPQESGPATNEKLFF. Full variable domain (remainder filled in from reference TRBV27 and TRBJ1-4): EAQVTQNPRYLITVTGKKLTVTCSQNMNHEYMSWYRQDPGLGLRQIYYSMNVEVTDKGDVPEGYKVSRKEKRNFPLILESPSPNQTSLYFCASSPQESGPATNEKLFFGSGTQLSVL.

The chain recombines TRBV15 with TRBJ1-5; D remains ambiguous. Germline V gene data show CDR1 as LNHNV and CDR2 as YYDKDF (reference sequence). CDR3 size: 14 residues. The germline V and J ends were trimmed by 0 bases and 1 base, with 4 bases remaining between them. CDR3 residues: CATSRDLSNQPQHF. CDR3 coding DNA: TGTGCCACCAGCAGAGATCTGAGCAATCAGCCCCAGCATTTT.

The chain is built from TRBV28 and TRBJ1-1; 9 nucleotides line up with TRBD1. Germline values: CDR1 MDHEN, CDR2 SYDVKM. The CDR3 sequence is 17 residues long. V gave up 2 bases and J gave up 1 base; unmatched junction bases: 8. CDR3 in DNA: TGTGCCAGCAGTTTAAGGGGACAGGGATTTCGGAACACTGAAGCTTTCTTT. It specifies CASSLRGQGFRNTEAFF.

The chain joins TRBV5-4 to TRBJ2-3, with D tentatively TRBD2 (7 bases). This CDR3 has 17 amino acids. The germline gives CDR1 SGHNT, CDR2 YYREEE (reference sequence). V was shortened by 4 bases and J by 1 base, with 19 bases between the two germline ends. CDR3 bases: TGTGCCAGCAGCACCGTTGGGGGGGGGCAAGGCACAGATACGCAGTATTTT. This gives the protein CASSTVGGGQGTDTQYF.

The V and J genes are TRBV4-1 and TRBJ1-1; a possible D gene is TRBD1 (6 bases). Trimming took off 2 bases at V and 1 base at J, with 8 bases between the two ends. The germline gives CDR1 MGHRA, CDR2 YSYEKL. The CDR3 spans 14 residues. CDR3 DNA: TGCGCCAGCAGCCAAACAGGGACGAACACTGAAGCTTTCTTT. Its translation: CASSQTGTNTEAFF.

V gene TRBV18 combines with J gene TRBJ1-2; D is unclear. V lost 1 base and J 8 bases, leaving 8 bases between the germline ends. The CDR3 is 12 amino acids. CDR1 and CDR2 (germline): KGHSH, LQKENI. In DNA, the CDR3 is TGTGCCAGCTCACCACGTGCAGGAGGCTACACCTTC. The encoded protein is CASSPRAGGYTF.

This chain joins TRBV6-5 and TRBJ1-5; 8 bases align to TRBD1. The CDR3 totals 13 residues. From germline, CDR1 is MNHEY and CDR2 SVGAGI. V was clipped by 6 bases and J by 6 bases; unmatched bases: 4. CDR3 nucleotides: TGTGCCAGCAGAGGACAGGGCGGTCAGCCCCAGCATTTT. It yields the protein CASRGQGGQPQHF.

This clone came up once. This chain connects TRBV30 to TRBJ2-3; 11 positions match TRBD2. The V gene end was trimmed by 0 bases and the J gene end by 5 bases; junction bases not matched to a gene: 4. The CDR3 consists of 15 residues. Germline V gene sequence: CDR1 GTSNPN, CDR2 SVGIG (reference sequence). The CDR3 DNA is TGTGCCTGGAGTGTAGAACTAGCGGGGGTAGATACGCAGTATTTT. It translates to CAWSVELAGVDTQYF.

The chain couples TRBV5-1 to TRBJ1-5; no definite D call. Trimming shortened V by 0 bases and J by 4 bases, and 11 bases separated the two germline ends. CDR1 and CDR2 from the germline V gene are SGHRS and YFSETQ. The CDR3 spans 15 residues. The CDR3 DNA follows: TGCGCCAGCAGCTTGGGTGCAGCGGCTAATCAGCCCCAGCATTTT. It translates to CASSLGAAANQPQHF.

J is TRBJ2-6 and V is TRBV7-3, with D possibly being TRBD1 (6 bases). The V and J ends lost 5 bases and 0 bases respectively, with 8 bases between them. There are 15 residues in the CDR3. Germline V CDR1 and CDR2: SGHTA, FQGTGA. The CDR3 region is CASSVQGSGANVLTF. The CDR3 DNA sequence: TGTGCCAGCAGCGTACAGGGCTCTGGGGCCAACGTCCTGACTTTC.